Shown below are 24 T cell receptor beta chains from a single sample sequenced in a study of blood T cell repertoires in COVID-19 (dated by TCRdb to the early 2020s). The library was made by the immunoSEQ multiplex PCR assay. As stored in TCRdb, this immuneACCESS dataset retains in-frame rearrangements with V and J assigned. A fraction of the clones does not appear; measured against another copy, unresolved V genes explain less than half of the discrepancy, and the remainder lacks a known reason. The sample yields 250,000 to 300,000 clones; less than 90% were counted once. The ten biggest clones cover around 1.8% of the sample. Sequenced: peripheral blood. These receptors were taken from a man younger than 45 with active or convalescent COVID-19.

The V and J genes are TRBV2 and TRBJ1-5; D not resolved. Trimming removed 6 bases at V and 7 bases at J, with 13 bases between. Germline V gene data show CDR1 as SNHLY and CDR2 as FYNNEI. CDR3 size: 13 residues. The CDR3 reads CASSTGDQQPQHF. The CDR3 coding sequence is TGTGCCAGCAGCACCGGGGATCAGCAGCCCCAGCATTTT.

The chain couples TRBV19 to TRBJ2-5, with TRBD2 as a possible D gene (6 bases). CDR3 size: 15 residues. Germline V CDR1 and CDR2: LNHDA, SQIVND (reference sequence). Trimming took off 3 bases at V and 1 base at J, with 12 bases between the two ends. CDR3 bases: TGTGCCAGTAGTATTCTTTCCGGGGGCCAAGAGACCCAGTACTTC. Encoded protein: CASSILSGGQETQYF.

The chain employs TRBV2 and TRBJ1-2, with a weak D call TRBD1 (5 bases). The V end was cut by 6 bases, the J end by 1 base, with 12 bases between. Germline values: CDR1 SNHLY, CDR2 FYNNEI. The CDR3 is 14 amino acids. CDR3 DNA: TGTGCCAGCAGAAGGCAGGGACTTAACTATGGCTACACCTTC. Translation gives CASRRQGLNYGYTF.

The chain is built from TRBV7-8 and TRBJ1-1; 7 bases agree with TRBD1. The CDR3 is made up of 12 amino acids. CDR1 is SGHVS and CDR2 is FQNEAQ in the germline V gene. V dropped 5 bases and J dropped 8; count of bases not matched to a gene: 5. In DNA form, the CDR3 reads TGTGCCAGCAGCCCATGGACAGGCGAAGCTTTCTTT. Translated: CASSPWTGEAFF.

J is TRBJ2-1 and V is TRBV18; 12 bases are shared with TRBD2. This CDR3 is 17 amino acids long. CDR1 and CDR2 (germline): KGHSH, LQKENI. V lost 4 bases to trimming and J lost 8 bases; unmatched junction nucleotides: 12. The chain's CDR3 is CASSHTRQASGGDEQFF. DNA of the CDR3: TGTGCCAGCTCACACACCCGTCAGGCTAGCGGGGGGGATGAGCAGTTCTTC. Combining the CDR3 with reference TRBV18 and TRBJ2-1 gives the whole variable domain NAGVMQNPRHLVRRRGQEARLRCSPMKGHSHVYWYRQLPEEGLKFMVYLQKENIIDESGMPKERFSAEFPKEGPSILRIQQVVRGDSAAYFCASSHTRQASGGDEQFFGPGTRLTVL.

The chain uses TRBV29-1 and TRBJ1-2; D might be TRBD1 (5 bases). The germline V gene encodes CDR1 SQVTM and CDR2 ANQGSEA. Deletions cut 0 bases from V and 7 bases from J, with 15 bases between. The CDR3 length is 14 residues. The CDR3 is CSVEDRASGFGYTF. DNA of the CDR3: TGCAGCGTTGAAGATAGGGCGTCAGGGTTTGGCTACACCTTC.

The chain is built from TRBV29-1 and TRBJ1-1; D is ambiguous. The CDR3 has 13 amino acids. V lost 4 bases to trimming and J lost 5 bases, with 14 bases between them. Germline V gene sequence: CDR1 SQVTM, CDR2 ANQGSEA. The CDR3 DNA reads TGCAGCGTTGCGCACGGGGTTGTTACTGAAGCTTTCTTT. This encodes CSVAHGVVTEAFF.

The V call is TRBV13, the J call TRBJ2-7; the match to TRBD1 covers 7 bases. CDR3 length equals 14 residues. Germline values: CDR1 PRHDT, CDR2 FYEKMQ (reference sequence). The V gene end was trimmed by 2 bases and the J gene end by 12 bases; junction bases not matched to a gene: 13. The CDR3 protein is CASSLQGVGFLRYF. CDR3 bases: TGTGCCAGCAGCTTACAGGGGGTCGGTTTTTTGCGGTACTTC.

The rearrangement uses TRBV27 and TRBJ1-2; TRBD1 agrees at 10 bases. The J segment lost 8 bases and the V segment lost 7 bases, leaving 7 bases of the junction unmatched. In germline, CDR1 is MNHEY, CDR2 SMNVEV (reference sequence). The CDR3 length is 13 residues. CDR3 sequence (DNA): TGTGCCAGCACCGCCGGGACAGGGGTCGGCTACACCTTC. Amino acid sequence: CASTAGTGVGYTF.

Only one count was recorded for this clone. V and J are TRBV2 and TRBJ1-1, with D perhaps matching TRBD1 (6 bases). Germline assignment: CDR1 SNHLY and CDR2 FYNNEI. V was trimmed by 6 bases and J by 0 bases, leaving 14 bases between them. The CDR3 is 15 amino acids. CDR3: CASSDRQALNTEAFF. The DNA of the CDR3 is TGTGCCAGCAGCGACAGGCAAGCCTTGAACACTGAAGCTTTCTTT.

The CDR3 nucleotides read TGTGCCAGTAGTTTCGCAGGGGTCACAGATACGCAGTATTTT. Protein: CASSFAGVTDTQYF. V and J are TRBV19 and TRBJ2-3; D possibly corresponds to TRBD1 (6 bases). This CDR3 is built from 14 residues. Germline V gene data show CDR1 as LNHDA and CDR2 as SQIVND (reference sequence). V lost 5 bases, J lost 2 bases, and 11 bases lay in between.

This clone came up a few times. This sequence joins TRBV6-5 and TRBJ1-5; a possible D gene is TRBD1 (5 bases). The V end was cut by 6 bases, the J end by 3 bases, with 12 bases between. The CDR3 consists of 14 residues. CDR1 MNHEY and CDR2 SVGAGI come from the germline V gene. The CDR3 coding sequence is TGTGCCAGCAGGGTAACAGGTTTCAATCAGCCCCAGCATTTT. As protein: CASRVTGFNQPQHF.

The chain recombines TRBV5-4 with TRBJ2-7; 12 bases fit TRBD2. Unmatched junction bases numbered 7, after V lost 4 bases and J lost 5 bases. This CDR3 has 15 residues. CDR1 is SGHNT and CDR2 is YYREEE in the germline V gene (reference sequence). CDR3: CASSLLAGGPNEQYF. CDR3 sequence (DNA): TGTGCCAGCAGCCTACTAGCGGGGGGCCCCAACGAGCAGTACTTC. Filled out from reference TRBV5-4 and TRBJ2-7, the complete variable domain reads ETGVTQSPTHLIKTRGQQVTLRCSSQSGHNTVSWYQQALGQGPQFIFQYYREEENGRGNFPPRFSGLQFPNYSSELNVNALELDDSALYLCASSLLAGGPNEQYFGPGTRLTVT.

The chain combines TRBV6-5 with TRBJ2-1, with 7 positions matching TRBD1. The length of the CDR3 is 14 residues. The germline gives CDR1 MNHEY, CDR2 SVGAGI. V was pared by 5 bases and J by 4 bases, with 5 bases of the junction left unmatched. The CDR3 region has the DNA TGTGCCAGCAGTATTGGGACAGTTTACAATGAGCAGTTCTTC. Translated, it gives CASSIGTVYNEQFF.

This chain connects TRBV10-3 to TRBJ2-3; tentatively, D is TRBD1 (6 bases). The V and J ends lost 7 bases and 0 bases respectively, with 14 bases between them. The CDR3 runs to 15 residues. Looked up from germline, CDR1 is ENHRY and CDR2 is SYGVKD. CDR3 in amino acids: CAIKRTGPSTDTQYF. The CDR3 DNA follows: TGTGCCATCAAAAGAACAGGGCCGAGCACAGATACGCAGTATTTT.

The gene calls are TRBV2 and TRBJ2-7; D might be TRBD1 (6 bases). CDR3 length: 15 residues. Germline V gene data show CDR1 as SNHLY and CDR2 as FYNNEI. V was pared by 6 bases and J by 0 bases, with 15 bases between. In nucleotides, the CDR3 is TGTGCCAGCAGGCCGGATCGGGACACCTCCTACGAGCAGTACTTC. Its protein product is CASRPDRDTSYEQYF.

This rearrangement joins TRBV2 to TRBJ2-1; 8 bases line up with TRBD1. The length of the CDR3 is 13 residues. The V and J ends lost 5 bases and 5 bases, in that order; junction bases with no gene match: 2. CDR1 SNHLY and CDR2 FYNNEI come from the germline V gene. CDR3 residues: CASSPGQDNEQFF. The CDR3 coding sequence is TGTGCCAGCAGTCCGGGACAGGACAATGAGCAGTTCTTC.

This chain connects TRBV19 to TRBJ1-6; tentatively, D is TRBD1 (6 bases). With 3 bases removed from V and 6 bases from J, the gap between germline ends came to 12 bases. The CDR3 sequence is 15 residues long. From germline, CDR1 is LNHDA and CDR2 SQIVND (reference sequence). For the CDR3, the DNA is TGTGCCAGTAGTATTCTGGGGGCTTCTAATTCACCCCTCCACTTT. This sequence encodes CASSILGASNSPLHF. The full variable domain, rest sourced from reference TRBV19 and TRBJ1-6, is DGGITQSPKYLFRKEGQNVTLSCEQNLNHDAMYWYRQDPGQGLRLIYYSQIVNDFQKGDIAEGYSVSREKKESFPLTVTSAQKNPTAFYLCASSILGASNSPLHFGNGTRLTVT.

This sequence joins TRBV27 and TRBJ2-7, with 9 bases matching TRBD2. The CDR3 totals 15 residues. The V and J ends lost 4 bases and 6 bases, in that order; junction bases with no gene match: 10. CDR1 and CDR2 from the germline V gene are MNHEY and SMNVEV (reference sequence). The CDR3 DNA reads TGTGCCAGCAGTTGGCTGGCGGGGGGGGCGGGCGAGCAGTACTTC. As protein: CASSWLAGGAGEQYF.

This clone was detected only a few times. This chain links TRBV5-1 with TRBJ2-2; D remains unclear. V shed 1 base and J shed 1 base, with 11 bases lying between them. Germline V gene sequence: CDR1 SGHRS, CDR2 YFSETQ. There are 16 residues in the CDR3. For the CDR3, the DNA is TGCGCCAGCAGCTTGAGTAGCCTTGAGAACACCGGGGAGCTGTTTTTT. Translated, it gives CASSLSSLENTGELFF.

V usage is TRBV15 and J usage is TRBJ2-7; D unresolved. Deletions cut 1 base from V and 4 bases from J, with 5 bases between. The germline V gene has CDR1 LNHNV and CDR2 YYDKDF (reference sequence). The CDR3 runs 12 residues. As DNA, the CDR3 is TGTGCCACCAGCAGAGCCGGTTACGAGCAGTACTTC. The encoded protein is CATSRAGYEQYF.

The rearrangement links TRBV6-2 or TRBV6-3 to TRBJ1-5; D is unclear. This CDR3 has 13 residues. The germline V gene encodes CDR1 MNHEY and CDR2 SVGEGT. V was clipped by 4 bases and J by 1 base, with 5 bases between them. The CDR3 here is CASSLESNQPQHF. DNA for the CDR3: TGTGCCAGCAGTTTAGAAAGCAATCAGCCCCAGCATTTT.

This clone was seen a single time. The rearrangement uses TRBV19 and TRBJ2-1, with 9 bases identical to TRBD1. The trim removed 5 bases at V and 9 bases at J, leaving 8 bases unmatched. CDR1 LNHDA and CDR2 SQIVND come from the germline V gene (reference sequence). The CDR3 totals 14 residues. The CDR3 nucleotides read TGTGCCAGTAGTGACGACAGGGGGTGGTTTGAGCAGTTCTTC. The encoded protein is CASSDDRGWFEQFF.

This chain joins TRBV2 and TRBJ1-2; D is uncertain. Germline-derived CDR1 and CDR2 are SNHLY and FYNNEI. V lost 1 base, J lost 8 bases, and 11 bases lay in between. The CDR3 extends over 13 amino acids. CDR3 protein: CASSEVAGLGYTF. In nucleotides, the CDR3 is TGTGCCAGCAGTGAAGTTGCGGGCTTGGGCTACACCTTC.